Each of the 5 T cell receptor beta chains below was sequenced from the same sample in a study of blood T cell repertoires in COVID-19. TCRdb's copy holds only in-frame clones and misses some; the assay was immunoSEQ multiplex PCR. The data hold 200,000 to 250,000 clones, with around 89% observed a single time. The source material was peripheral blood. These receptors were taken from a man aged 25 to 40 with COVID-19, enrolled during active disease.

The gene calls are TRBV7-9 and TRBJ2-5; 9 nucleotides match TRBD1. CDR1 is SEHNR and CDR2 is FQNEAQ in the germline V gene (reference sequence). This CDR3 comprises 16 residues. V was pared by 3 bases and J by 1 base, with 6 bases of the junction left unmatched. CDR3 protein: CASSFGTGRSQETQYF. CDR3 nucleotide sequence: TGTGCCAGCAGCTTCGGGACAGGGAGGTCCCAAGAGACCCAGTACTTC.

The chain has TRBV19 and TRBJ1-2; D remains unclear. The CDR3 consists of 12 residues. With 5 bases removed from V and 8 bases from J, the gap between germline ends came to 12 bases. The germline CDR1 and CDR2 sequences are LNHDA and SQIVND (reference sequence). DNA of the CDR3: TGTGCCAGTAGTCCCATTGATCGGGGCTACACCTTC. Protein product: CASSPIDRGYTF.

This clone was seen more than once but under ten times. The CDR3 nucleotides read TGTGCCAGCAGCTTCGAGGGCAGGGGCACCGGGGAGCTGTTTTTT. Its translation: CASSFEGRGTGELFF. The V gene is TRBV7-3, the J gene TRBJ2-2; D is perhaps TRBD1 (6 bases). Germline V gene data show CDR1 as SGHTA and CDR2 as FQGTGA. Trimming took off 3 bases at V and 4 bases at J, with 12 bases between the two ends. This CDR3 comprises 15 residues.

The chain uses TRBV27 and TRBJ2-7; possibly TRBD1 for D (6 bases). This CDR3 has 16 amino acids. Germline V gene data show CDR1 as MNHEY and CDR2 as SMNVEV (reference sequence). The germline V and J ends were trimmed by 0 bases and 0 bases, with 12 bases remaining between them. For the CDR3, the DNA is TGTGCCAGCAGTTTATCGTTGGGGACACTCTCCTACGAGCAGTACTTC. Residues: CASSLSLGTLSYEQYF.

The V call is TRBV6-5, the J call TRBJ2-5; D possibly corresponds to TRBD2 (6 bases). CDR3 length equals 13 residues. Trimming cost V 5 bases and J 1 base, with 8 bases left between them. Germline CDR1 reads MNHEY; CDR2 reads SVGAGI. CDR3 region: CASSRRGQETQYF. In DNA, the CDR3 is TGTGCCAGCAGTCGGAGGGGCCAAGAGACCCAGTACTTC.